These T cell receptor beta chains were read from a single sample in a study of cytomegalovirus exposure and HLA in healthy donors. Clones were read by immunoSEQ multiplex PCR, and TCRdb kept only the in-frame ones, dropping some. The profile covers about 270,000 clones, with 86% appearing a single time and less than 4.5% taken by the ten largest. What was sequenced was PBMCs. The receptors here all came from a man in his forties in good health and CMV-seropositive. CDR3s include the opening cysteine and the closing phenylalanine or tryptophan. A D gene is named only where the DNA matches it firmly. Some rows mark clone size as missing; the rest say once, few, many or name a class of expanded clone.

D gene | CDR3 length | J gene | V gene | clone size | CDR3 DNA | CDR3 protein
TRBD1 | 14 | TRBJ1-2 | TRBV4-1 | few | TGCGCCAGCAGCCAAGATAGGCAGGGGGATGGCTACACCTTC | CASSQDRQGDGYTF
NA | 13 | TRBJ1-1 | TRBV6-5 | NA | TGTGCCAGCAGTGAGGGCAGGGGCAGTGAAGCTTTCTTT | CASSEGRGSEAFF
NA | 13 | TRBJ2-7 | TRBV7-9 | NA | TGTGCCAGCAGCCCCGACATAACCTACGAGCAGTACTTC | CASSPDITYEQYF
NA | 13 | TRBJ2-7 | TRBV5-1 | NA | TGCGCCAGCAGCTTGGCCAGGCAGAACGAGCAGTACTTC | CASSLARQNEQYF
TRBD1 | 14 | TRBJ1-5 | TRBV19 | NA | TGTGCCAGTAGTGCCCTACAGGGGTATCAGCCCCAGCATTTT | CASSALQGYQPQHF
TRBD2 | 12 | TRBJ2-1 | TRBV2 | NA | TGTGCCAGCAGCCCGAGATTTGGGAGGGAATTCTTC | CASSPRFGREFF
NA | 13 | TRBJ2-1 | TRBV27 | NA | TGTGCCAGCAGTTACGAAACTCGGAATGAGCAGTTCTTC | CASSYETRNEQFF
TRBD1 | 14 | TRBJ1-1 | TRBV9 | NA | TGTGCCAGCAGCGTGGGACAGGGTTTCACTGAAGCTTTCTTT | CASSVGQGFTEAFF
NA | 15 | TRBJ2-1 | TRBV29-1 | NA | TGCAGCGTTGAAGTCCCGTGGGGCCCATCCCTCGAGCAGTTCTTC | CSVEVPWGPSLEQFF
TRBD2 | 15 | TRBJ2-3 | TRBV7-9 | NA | TGTGCCAGCAGCTCAGGGAGCGGGGGCACAGATACGCAGTATTTT | CASSSGSGGTDTQYF
TRBD2 | 16 | TRBJ2-3 | TRBV7-9 | once | TGTGCCAGCAGCTTTGCCCTAGCGGGATCCACAGATACGCAGTATTTT | CASSFALAGSTDTQYF
NA | 16 | TRBJ2-1 | TRBV9 | NA | TGTGCCAGCAGCCAACCCCGGGGCAGGGGCTACAATGAGCAGTTCTTC | CASSQPRGRGYNEQFF
NA | 15 | TRBJ2-3 | TRBV11-3 | NA | TGTGCCAGCAGCCAACAGGGGGGGAACACAGATACGCAGTATTTT | CASSQQGGNTDTQYF
TRBD1 | 13 | TRBJ1-2 | TRBV7-9 | NA | TGTGCCAGCAGCATAGGGACAGTTTATGGCTACACCTTC | CASSIGTVYGYTF
TRBD2 | 15 | TRBJ2-7 | TRBV27 | NA | TGTGCCAGCAGTTTCGCTAGCGGGTCCTCCTACGAGCAGTACTTC | CASSFASGSSYEQYF
NA | 15 | TRBJ2-7 | TRBV7-2 | NA | TGTGCCAGCAGCCCCCGGGTGGGCAGGGCCTACGAGCAGTACTTC | CASSPRVGRAYEQYF
NA | 15 | TRBJ2-2 | TRBV12-5 | NA | TGTGCTAGTGGTTTGGCGTCTTTCGGGATCGGGGAGCTGTTTTTT | CASGLASFGIGELFF
NA | 15 | TRBJ2-7 | TRBV5-1 | NA | TGCGCCAGCAGCTTGGGGCTAGCGAGACCCTACGAGCAGTACTTC | CASSLGLARPYEQYF
NA | 13 | TRBJ1-2 | TRBV19 | NA | TGTGCCAGTATCTCGGACAGAAACTATGGCTACACCTTC | CASISDRNYGYTF
TRBD2 | 14 | TRBJ2-7 | TRBV6-5 | few | TGTGCCAGCAGAGGACTAGCGGGAGAGTACGAGCAGTACTTC | CASRGLAGEYEQYF
TRBD2 | 15 | TRBJ2-1 | TRBV19 | NA | TGTGCCAGTAGGGGACTAGCGGGCGAATACAATGAGCAGTTCTTC | CASRGLAGEYNEQFF
NA | 14 | TRBJ1-1 | TRBV7-9 | few | TGTGCCAGCAGCTCTGGACAGCCGAACACTGAAGCTTTCTTT | CASSSGQPNTEAFF
TRBD1 | 15 | TRBJ1-2 | TRBV6-5 | NA | TGTGCCAGCATGGGCAGGGGGAAAGGAAACTATGGCTACACCTTC | CASMGRGKGNYGYTF
TRBD2 | 15 | TRBJ2-2 | TRBV2 | NA | TGTGCCAGCAGTGAAGGCGGGAGGGCCGGCGGGGAGCTGTTTTTT | CASSEGGRAGGELFF
TRBD1 | 14 | TRBJ1-1 | TRBV7-8 | NA | TGTGCCAGCAGCCCCCTAAGGGGGCGGACTGAAGCTTTCTTT | CASSPLRGRTEAFF
TRBD1 | 16 | TRBJ2-7 | TRBV5-4 | once | TGTGCCAGCAGCTCGCTCGGACAGGGGGCGAATCGGGAGCAGTACTTC | CASSSLGQGANREQYF
TRBD2 | 16 | TRBJ2-3 | TRBV19 | few | TGTGCCAGTAGTATCCTACTAGCGGGAGGGGCAGATACGCAGTATTTT | CASSILLAGGADTQYF
NA | 17 | TRBJ1-4 | TRBV9 | NA | TGTGCCAGCAGCGATACTCACCCGGGGTCGGCTAATGAAAAACTGTTTTTT | CASSDTHPGSANEKLFF
TRBD1 | 13 | TRBJ1-6 | TRBV2 | NA | TGTGCCAGCCGGGACAGGGGTAATTCACCCCTCCACTTT | CASRDRGNSPLHF
NA | 14 | TRBJ1-6 | TRBV2 | NA | TGTGCCAGCAGACAGACAGCGTTTAATTCACCCCTCCACTTT | CASRQTAFNSPLHF
NA | 12 | TRBJ1-3 | TRBV9 | NA | TGTGCCAGCTCCCGTTCTGGAAACACCATATATTTT | CASSRSGNTIYF
NA | 14 | TRBJ2-3 | TRBV7-9 | NA | TGTGCCAGCAGCCCAGAGGCAGATCCAGATACGCAGTATTTT | CASSPEADPDTQYF
NA | 15 | TRBJ1-5 | TRBV19 | NA | TGTGCCAGTAGTCGAGAGAAGTTCAGCAATCAGCCCCAGCATTTT | CASSREKFSNQPQHF
TRBD1 | 16 | TRBJ2-7 | TRBV19 | NA | TGTGCCAGTAGTAGCCGGGACAGGGGGTTTTTTCACGAGCAGTACTTC | CASSSRDRGFFHEQYF
NA | 13 | TRBJ1-2 | TRBV7-2 | NA | TGTGCCAGCAGCTTAAGTCAGGGTAATGGCTACACCTTC | CASSLSQGNGYTF
NA | 18 | TRBJ1-3 | TRBV11-2 | NA | TGTGCCAGCAGTCCCGAGACCCCCGACAGCTACTCTGGAAACACCATATATTTT | CASSPETPDSYSGNTIYF
TRBD1 | 15 | TRBJ1-5 | TRBV30 | NA | TGTGCCTGGAGTGTACCTAGGGGGCTACCTCAGCCCCAGCATTTT | CAWSVPRGLPQPQHF
TRBD2 | 16 | TRBJ2-2 | TRBV9 | NA | TGTGCCAGCAGCGTAGCTGCTAGCGGGAGAACCGGGGAGCTGTTTTTT | CASSVAASGRTGELFF
TRBD2 | 15 | TRBJ2-1 | TRBV19 | NA | TGTGCCAGTACCCCGAGCGGGAGGGCCCTCGATGAGCAGTTCTTC | CASTPSGRALDEQFF
NA | 14 | TRBJ2-3 | TRBV18 | NA | TGTGCCAGCTCACCTAGCGGTAGCACAGATACGCAGTATTTT | CASSPSGSTDTQYF
NA | 15 | TRBJ1-5 | TRBV6-5 | NA | TGTGCCAGCAGTTACTCTCCGACACCCAATCAGCCCCAGCATTTT | CASSYSPTPNQPQHF
TRBD2 | 15 | TRBJ2-5 | TRBV19 | NA | TGTGCCAGTAGCAGGTTAGCGGGAGCCAAAGAGACCCAGTACTTC | CASSRLAGAKETQYF
TRBD2 | 15 | TRBJ2-7 | TRBV27 | NA | TGTGCCAGCAGTTTAACGGGACTAGCCTCCTACGAGCAGTACTTC | CASSLTGLASYEQYF
TRBD1 | 16 | TRBJ2-7 | TRBV5-1 | NA | TGCGCCAGCAGCCCCCCGCCGGGACAGGGGATCCACGAGCAGTACTTC | CASSPPPGQGIHEQYF
TRBD2 | 16 | TRBJ2-1 | TRBV11-2 | NA | TGTGCCAGCAGCCCCGTAGCGGGAGGGGACTACAATGAGCAGTTCTTC | CASSPVAGGDYNEQFF
NA | 16 | TRBJ2-7 | TRBV21-1 | NA | TGTGCCAGCAGCGTCCAGAGGGCGGGAGAGAGGAACGAGCAGTACTTC | CASSVQRAGERNEQYF
TRBD1 | 15 | TRBJ2-7 | TRBV19 | NA | TGTGCCAGTAGCGCCGGGACAGGGCTCGCCTACGAGCAGTACTTC | CASSAGTGLAYEQYF
NA | 14 | TRBJ1-1 | TRBV27 | NA | TGTGCCAGCAGTTTATCGGGGGCGTACACTGAAGCTTTCTTT | CASSLSGAYTEAFF
NA | 13 | TRBJ1-4 | TRBV30 | few | TGTGCCTGGAGTGCCTCCCAGGAGGGTAAACTGTTTTTT | CAWSASQEGKLFF
NA | 18 | TRBJ2-6 | TRBV4-1 | NA | TGCGCCAGCAGCCAAGAGTCAACGGGGATGGCTGGGGCCAACGTCCTGACTTTC | CASSQESTGMAGANVLTF
NA | 14 | TRBJ2-7 | TRBV6-6 | NA | TGTGCCAGCAGACCGGGACACCCCTCCTACGAGCAGTACTTC | CASRPGHPSYEQYF
NA | 15 | TRBJ2-3 | TRBV2 | NA | TGTGCCAGCAGTCTGAGCGGGTCTAGCACAGATACGCAGTATTTT | CASSLSGSSTDTQYF